The present T cell receptor (beta chain) was sequenced within a study of shared clonotypes between healthy human individuals. About the study: Each donor's CD8 memory used one plate, CD8 naive two, each CD4 subset three. Study-wide results and caveats: Among several donors, approximately 4.6% of naive CD4 clonotypes were found in common.

The assay used deep level. Assay used: immunoSEQ multiplex PCR; TCRdb lists only in-frame clones, some missing. The sample has about 2.3 million clones, over 85% seen once. As to this clone: What it binds is unknown.

The trim removed 5 bases at V and 5 bases at J, leaving 4 bases unmatched. Looked up from germline, CDR1 is SGHVS and CDR2 is FQNEAQ. There are 13 residues in the CDR3. The receptor was derived from a young man in good health. Some clones in this sample may be carry-over from other donors' samples. The rearrangement links TRBV7-8 to TRBJ1-2; 8 bases align to TRBD1. Sequencing was performed on naive CD4+ T cells from PBMCs. The subset was: CD45RA+ positively selected. In nucleotides, the CDR3 is TGTGCCAGCAGCCCACGGACAGGGTATGGCTACACCTTC. Amino acid sequence: CASSPRTGYGYTF. The full variable domain, with the rest looked up from reference TRBV7-8 and TRBJ1-2, is GAGVSQSPRYKVAKRGQDVALRCDPISGHVSLFWYQQALGQGPEFLTYFQNEAQLDKSGLPSDRFFAERPEGSVSTLKIQRTQQEDSAVYLCASSPRTGYGYTFGSGTRLTVV.